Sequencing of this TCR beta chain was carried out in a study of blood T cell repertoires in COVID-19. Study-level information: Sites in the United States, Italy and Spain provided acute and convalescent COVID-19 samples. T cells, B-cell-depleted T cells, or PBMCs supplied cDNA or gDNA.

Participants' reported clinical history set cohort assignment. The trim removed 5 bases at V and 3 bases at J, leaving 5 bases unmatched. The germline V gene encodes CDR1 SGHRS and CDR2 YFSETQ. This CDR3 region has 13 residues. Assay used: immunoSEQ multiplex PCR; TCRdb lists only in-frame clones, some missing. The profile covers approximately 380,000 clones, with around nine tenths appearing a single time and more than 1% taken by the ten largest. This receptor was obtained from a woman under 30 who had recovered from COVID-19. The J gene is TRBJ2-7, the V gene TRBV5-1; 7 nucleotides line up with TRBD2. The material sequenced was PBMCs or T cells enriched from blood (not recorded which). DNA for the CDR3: TGCGCCAGCAGTCCCAGCGGGGTCTACGAGCAGTACTTC. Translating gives CASSPSGVYEQYF.